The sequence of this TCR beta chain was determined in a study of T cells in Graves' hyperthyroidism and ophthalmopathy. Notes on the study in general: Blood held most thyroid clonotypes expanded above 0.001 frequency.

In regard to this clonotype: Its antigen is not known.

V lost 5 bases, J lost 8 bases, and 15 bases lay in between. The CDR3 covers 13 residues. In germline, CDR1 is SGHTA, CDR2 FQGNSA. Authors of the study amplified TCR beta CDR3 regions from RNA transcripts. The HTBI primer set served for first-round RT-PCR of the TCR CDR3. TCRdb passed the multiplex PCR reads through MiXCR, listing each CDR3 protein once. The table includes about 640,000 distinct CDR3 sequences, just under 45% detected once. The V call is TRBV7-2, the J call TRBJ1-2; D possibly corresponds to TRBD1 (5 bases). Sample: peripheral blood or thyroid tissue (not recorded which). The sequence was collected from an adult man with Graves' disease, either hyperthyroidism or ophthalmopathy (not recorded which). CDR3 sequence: CASSTQGADGYTF. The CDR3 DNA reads TGTGCCAGCAGCACCCAGGGTGCGGACGGCTACACCTTC. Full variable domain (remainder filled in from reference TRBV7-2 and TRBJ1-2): GAGVSQSPSNKVTEKGKDVELRCDPISGHTALYWYRQSLGQGLEFLIYFQGNSAPDKSGLPSDRFSAERTGGSVSTLTIQRTQQEDSAVYLCASSTQGADGYTFGSGTRLTVV.